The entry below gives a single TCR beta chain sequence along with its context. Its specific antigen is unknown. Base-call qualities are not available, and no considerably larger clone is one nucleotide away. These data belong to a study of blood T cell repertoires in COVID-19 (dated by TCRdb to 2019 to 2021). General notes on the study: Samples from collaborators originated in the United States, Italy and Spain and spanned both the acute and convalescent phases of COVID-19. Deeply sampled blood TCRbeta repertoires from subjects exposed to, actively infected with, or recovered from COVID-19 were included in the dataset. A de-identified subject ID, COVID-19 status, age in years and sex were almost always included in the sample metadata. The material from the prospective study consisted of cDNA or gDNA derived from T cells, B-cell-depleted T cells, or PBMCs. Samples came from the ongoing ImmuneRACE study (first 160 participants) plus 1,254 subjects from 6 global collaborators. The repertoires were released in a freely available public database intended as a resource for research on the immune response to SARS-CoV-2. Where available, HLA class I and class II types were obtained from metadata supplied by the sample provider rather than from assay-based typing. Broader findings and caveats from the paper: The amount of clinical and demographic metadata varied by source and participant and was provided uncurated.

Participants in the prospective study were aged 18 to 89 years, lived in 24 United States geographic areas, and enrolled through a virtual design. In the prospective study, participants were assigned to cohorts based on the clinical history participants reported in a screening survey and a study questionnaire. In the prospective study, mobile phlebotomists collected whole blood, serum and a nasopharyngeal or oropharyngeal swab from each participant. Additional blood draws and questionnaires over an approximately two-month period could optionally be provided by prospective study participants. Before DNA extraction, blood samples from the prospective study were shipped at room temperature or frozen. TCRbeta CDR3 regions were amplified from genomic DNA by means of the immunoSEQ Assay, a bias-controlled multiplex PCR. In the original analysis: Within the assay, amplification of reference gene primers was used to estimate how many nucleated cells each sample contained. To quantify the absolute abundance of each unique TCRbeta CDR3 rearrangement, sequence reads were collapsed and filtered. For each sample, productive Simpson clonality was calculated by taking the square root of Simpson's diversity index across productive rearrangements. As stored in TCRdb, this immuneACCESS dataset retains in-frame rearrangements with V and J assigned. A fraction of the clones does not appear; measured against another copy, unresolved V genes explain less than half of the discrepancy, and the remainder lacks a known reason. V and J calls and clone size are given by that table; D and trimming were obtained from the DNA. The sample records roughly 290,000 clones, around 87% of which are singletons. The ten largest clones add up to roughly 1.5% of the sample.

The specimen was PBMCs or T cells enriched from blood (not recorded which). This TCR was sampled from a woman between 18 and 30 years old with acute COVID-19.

CDR3 region: CASSQAGQWDEQYF. The sequence in DNA is TGCGCCAGCAGCCAAGCGGGACAGTGGGACGAGCAGTACTTC. This chain is built from TRBV4-1 and TRBJ2-7, with 7 central nucleotides matching TRBD1. Measured from the cysteine to the phenylalanine, the CDR3 is 14 residues long. The only DNA kept is the CDR3, 42 bases in frame from the first base. CDR1 and CDR2 are read off the germline V gene as MGHRA and YSYEKL. Trimming accounts for 1 base at V and 5 bases at J, while the number of junction bases matched to no gene is 5.